Shown below are 5 T cell receptor beta chains from a single sample sequenced in a study of PD-1 blockade in mismatch repair-deficient tumors. Profiled with immunoSEQ multiplex PCR; TCRdb holds only in-frame clones, not every one. In the table there are about 79,000 clones, roughly 80% of which are singletons. This specimen consisted of peripheral blood, obtained 44 weeks after starting pembrolizumab. The receptor set was obtained from an adult with mismatch repair-deficient cancer.

The gene calls are TRBV28 and TRBJ1-4; tentative D call: TRBD1 (6 bases). Looked up from germline, CDR1 is MDHEN and CDR2 is SYDVKM. Trimming took 5 bases from V and 5 from J, leaving 15 bases between them. The CDR3 is 15 amino acids. Here the CDR3 reads CASSATGSGNEKLFF. The CDR3 region has the DNA TGTGCCAGCAGTGCTACAGGGTCGGGGAATGAAAAACTGTTTTTT.

This clone was detected only a few times. The chain employs TRBV11-2 and TRBJ1-1; D gene unclear. Germline CDR1 is SGHAT and CDR2 is FQNNGV. V was trimmed by 5 bases and J by 1 base, leaving 8 bases between them. The CDR3 covers 13 residues. Here the CDR3 reads CASSGDRNTEAFF. The CDR3 coding sequence is TGTGCCAGCAGCGGGGATAGGAACACTGAAGCTTTCTTT.

The chain combines TRBV5-1 with TRBJ2-5, with 10 bases aligning to TRBD2. CDR1 is SGHRS, CDR2 YFSETQ, per germline. V trimming: 1 base; J trimming: 5 bases; junction bases outside the gene matches: 8. CDR3 size: 16 residues. The DNA of the CDR3 is TGCGCCAGCAGCTTGAGAGCGGGAGGGCCTTCGGAGACCCAGTACTTC. Translated: CASSLRAGGPSETQYF.

As for this clone: An end of the junction differs from the germline gene, which may be a read error. V and J are TRBV7-2 and TRBJ2-5; TRBD2 agrees at 8 bases. The CDR3 has 14 amino acids. Germline V gene data show CDR1 as SGHTA and CDR2 as FQGNSA. The CDR3 sequence: CASSKREPSTSRHF. The DNA of the CDR3 is TGTGCCAGCAGCAAGCGGGAGCCCTCTACCTCAAGGCACTTC.

This chain joins TRBV25-1 and TRBJ1-3; 7 nucleotides align to TRBD1. Trimming took 6 bases from V and 0 from J; bases not matched to a gene: 8. The germline CDR1 and CDR2 sequences are MGHDK and SYGVNS. CDR3 size: 16 residues. CDR3 coding DNA: TGTGCCAGCAGGCTGGGGGGGGACAGCTCTGGAAACACCATATATTTT. This codes for CASRLGGDSSGNTIYF.